Detailed here is one TCR beta chain. Its antigen is not identified. The entry originates in a study of Graves' ophthalmopathy and Graves' hyperthyroidism. The CDR3 is 15 amino acids. Trimming removed 3 bases at V and 0 bases at J, with 11 bases between. Germline CDR1 SEHNR, CDR2 FQNEAQ (reference sequence). Investigators amplified TCR beta CDR3 regions from RNA transcripts. HTBI primers served in a first-round RT-PCR, which a second-round multiplex PCR followed. TCRdb re-called the multiplex PCR reads with MiXCR, one entry per CDR3 protein. The sample lists about 740,000 distinct CDR3 sequences, roughly two fifths seen once, with approximately 43% in the top ten. Whole-study findings and limits: Blood repertoires reportedly contained most expanded thyroid clonotypes above 0.001 frequency.

The clonotype was recovered from an adult man with Graves' ophthalmopathy. The source material was peripheral blood. The V and J genes are TRBV7-9 and TRBJ1-1; D may be TRBD1 (6 bases). CDR3 loop: CASSLRDRMNTEAFF. The CDR3 DNA sequence: TGTGCCAGCAGCTTGCGTGACAGGATGAACACTGAAGCTTTCTTT.